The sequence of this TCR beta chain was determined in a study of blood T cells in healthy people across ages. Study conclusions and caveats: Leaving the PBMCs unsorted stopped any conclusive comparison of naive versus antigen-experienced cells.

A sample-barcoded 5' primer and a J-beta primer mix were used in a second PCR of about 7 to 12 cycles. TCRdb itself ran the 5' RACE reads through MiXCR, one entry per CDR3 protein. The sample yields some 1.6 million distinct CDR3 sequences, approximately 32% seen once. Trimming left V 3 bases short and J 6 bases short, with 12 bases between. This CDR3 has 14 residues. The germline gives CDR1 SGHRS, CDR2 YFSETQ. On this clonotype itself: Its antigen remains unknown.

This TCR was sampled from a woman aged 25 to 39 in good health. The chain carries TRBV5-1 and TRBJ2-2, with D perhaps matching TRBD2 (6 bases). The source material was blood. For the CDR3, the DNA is TGCGCCAGCAGCTCATCCGCGGGGCCCGGGGAGCTGTTTTTT. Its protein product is CASSSSAGPGELFF.